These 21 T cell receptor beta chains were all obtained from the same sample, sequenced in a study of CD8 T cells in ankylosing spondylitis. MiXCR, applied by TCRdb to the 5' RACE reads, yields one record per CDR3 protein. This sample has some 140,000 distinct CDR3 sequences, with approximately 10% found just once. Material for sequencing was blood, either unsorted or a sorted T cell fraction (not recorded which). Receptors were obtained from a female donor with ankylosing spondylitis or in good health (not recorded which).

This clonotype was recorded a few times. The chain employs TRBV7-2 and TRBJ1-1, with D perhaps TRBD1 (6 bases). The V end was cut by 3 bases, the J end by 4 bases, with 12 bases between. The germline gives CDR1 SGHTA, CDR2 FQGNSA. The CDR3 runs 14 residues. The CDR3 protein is CASSLGHFLTEAFF. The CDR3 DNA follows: TGTGCCAGCAGCTTGGGACATTTCCTCACTGAAGCTTTCTTT.

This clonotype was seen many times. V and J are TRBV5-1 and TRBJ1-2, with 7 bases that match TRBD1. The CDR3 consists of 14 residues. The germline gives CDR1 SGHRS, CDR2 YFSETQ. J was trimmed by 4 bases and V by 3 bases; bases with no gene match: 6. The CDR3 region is CASSSGTDLYGYTF. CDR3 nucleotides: TGCGCCAGCAGCTCCGGGACAGACCTCTATGGCTACACCTTC. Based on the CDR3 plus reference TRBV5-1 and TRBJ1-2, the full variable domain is KAGVTQTPRYLIKTRGQQVTLSCSPISGHRSVSWYQQTPGQGLQFLFEYFSETQRNKGNFPGRFSGRQFSNSRSEMNVSTLELGDSALYLCASSSGTDLYGYTFGSGTRLTVV.

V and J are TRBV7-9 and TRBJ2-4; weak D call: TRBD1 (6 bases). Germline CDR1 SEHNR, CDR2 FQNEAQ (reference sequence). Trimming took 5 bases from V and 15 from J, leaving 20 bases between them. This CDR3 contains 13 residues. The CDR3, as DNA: TGTGCCAGCAGCCGGGACAATACAGGGTCATGGTACTTC. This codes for CASSRDNTGSWYF.

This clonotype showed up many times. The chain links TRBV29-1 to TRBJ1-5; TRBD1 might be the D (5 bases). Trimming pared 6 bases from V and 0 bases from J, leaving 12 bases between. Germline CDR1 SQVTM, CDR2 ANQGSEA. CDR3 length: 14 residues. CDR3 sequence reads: CSVAGRNSNQPQHF. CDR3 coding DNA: TGCAGCGTCGCAGGGAGAAATAGCAATCAGCCCCAGCATTTT.

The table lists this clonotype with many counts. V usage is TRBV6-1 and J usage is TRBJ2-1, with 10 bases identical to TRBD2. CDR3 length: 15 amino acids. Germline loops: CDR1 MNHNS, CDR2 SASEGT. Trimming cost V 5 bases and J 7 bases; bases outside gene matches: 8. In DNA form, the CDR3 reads TGTGCCAGCAGTCGGACTAGCGGCTTCGGAAATGAGCAGTTCTTC. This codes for CASSRTSGFGNEQFF.

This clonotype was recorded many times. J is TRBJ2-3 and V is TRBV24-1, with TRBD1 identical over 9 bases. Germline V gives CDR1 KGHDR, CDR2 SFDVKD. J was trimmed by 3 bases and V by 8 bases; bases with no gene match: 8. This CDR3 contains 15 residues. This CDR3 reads CATTPGTGLTDTQYF. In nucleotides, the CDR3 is TGTGCCACCACCCCGGGGACAGGGTTAACAGATACGCAGTATTTT.

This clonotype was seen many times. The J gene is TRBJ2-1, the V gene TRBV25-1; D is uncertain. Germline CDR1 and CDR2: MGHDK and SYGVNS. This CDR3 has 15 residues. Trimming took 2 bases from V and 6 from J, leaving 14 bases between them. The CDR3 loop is CASSERPAWGNEQFF. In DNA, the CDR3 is TGTGCCAGCAGTGAACGCCCGGCCTGGGGCAATGAGCAGTTCTTC.

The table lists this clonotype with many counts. CDR3 sequence: CASSVDSVAGGAEQFF. The CDR3 nucleotides are TGTGCCAGCAGCGTAGATAGCGTAGCGGGGGGGGCTGAGCAGTTCTTC. The V gene is TRBV9, the J gene TRBJ2-1; 11 nucleotides line up with TRBD2. The CDR3 consists of 16 residues. Trimming took 0 bases from V and 9 from J; bases not matched to a gene: 8. Germline V gives CDR1 SGDLS, CDR2 YYNGEE. The full variable domain, its missing parts supplied by reference TRBV9 and TRBJ2-1, is DSGVTQTPKHLITATGQRVTLRCSPRSGDLSVYWYQQSLDQGLQFLIQYYNGEERAKGNILERFSAQQFPDLHSELNLSSLELGDSALYFCASSVDSVAGGAEQFFGPGTRLTVL.

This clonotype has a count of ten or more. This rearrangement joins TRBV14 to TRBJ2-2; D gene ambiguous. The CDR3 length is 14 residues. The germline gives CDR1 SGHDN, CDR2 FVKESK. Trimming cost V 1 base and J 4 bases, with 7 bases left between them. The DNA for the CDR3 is TGTGCCAGCAGCCAAGTTTTAGGCACCGGGGAGCTGTTTTTT. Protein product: CASSQVLGTGELFF.

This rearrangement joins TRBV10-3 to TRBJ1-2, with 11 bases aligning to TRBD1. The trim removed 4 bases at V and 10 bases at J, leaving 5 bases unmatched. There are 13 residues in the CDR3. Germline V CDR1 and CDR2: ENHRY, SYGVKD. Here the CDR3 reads CAISVGQGVVYTF. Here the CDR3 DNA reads TGTGCCATCAGTGTGGGACAGGGGGTTGTCTACACCTTC.

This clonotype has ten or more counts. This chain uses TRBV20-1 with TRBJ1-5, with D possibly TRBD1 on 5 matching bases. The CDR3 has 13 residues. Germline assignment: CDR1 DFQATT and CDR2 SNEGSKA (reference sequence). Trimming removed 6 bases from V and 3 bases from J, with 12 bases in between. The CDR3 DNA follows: TGCAGTGCCCATGGGGGATCCAATCAGCCCCAGCATTTT. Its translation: CSAHGGSNQPQHF.

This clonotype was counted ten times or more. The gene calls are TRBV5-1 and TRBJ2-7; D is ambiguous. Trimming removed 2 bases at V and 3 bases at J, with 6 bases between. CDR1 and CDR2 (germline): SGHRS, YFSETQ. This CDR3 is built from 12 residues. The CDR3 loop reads CASSFNVYEQYF. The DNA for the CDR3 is TGCGCCAGCAGCTTCAATGTCTACGAGCAGTACTTC.

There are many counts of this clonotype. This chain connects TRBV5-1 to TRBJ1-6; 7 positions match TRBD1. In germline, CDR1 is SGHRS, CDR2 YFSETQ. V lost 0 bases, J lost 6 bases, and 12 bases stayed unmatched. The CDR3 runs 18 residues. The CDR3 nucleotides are TGCGCCAGCAGCTTGGGACAGGGTCCAAGCTTGTTTAATTCACCCCTCCACTTT. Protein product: CASSLGQGPSLFNSPLHF.

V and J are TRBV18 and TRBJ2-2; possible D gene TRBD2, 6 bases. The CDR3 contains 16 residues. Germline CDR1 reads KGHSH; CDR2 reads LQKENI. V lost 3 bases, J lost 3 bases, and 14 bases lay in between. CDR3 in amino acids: CASSPTVGGDTGELFF. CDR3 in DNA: TGTGCCAGCTCACCGACGGTAGGAGGGGACACCGGGGAGCTGTTTTTT. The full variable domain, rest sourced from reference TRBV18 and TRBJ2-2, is NAGVMQNPRHLVRRRGQEARLRCSPMKGHSHVYWYRQLPEEGLKFMVYLQKENIIDESGMPKERFSAEFPKEGPSILRIQQVVRGDSAAYFCASSPTVGGDTGELFFGEGSRLTVL.

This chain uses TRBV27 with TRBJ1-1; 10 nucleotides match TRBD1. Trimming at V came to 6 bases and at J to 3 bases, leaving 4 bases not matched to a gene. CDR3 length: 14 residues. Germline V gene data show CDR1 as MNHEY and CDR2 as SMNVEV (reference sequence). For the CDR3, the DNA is TGTGCCAGCAGCACGGGACAGGGGTACACTGAAGCTTTCTTT. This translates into CASSTGQGYTEAFF.

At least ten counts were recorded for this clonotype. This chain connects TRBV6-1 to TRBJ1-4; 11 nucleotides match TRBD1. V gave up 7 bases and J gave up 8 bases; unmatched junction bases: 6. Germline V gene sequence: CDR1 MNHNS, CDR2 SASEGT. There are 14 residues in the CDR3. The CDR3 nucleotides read TGTGCCAGCAAGTGGACAGGGGGCCGAGAAAAACTGTTTTTT. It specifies CASKWTGGREKLFF.

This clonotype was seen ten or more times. This chain's CDR3 is CAYRRLLYEQYF. The CDR3, as DNA: TGTGCCTATCGACGGCTCCTCTACGAGCAGTACTTC. The chain uses TRBV30 and TRBJ2-7; D is undetermined. CDR3 size: 12 residues. V lost 7 bases to trimming and J lost 3 bases, with 13 bases between them. CDR1 and CDR2 from the germline V gene are GTSNPN and SVGIG (reference sequence).

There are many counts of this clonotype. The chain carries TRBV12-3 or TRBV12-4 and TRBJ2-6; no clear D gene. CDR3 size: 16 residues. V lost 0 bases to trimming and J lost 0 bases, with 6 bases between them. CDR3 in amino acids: CASSLAGSSGANVLTF. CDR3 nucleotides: TGTGCCAGCAGTTTAGCTGGCAGCTCTGGGGCCAACGTCCTGACTTTC.

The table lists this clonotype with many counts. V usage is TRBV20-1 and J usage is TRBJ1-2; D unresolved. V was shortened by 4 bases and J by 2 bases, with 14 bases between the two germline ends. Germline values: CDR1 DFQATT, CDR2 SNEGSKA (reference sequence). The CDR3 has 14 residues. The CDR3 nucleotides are TGCAGTGCTACGTCTACGGCCATCAACTATGGCTACACCTTC. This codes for CSATSTAINYGYTF.

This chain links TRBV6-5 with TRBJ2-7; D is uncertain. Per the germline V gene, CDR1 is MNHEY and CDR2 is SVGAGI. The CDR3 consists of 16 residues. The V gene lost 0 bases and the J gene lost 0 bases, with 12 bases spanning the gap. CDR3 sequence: CASSYSTVYSSYEQYF. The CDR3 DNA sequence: TGTGCCAGCAGTTACTCTACAGTTTACAGCTCCTACGAGCAGTACTTC.

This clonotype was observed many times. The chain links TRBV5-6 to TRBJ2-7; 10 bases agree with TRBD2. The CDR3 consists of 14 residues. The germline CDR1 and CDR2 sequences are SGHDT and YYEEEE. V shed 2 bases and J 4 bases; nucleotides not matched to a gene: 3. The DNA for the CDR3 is TGTGCCAGCAGCTTTAGGACTAGCGGTTACGAGCAGTACTTC. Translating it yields CASSFRTSGYEQYF.